What follows are 21 T cell receptor beta chains derived from one specimen sequenced in a study of blood T cell repertoires in COVID-19. Profiling relied on immunoSEQ multiplex PCR, and the TCRdb table lists in-frame clones only, not all of them. The table lists 150,000 to 200,000 clones, approximately 85% of them singletons, with 7% to 10% in the top ten. Input material: peripheral blood. The receptors stem from an older woman with COVID-19, enrolled during active disease.

The rearrangement joins TRBV7-2 to TRBJ2-3, with TRBD2 identical over 10 bases. Unmatched junction bases numbered 6, after V lost 1 base and J lost 8 bases. The CDR3 runs 15 residues. From germline, CDR1 is SGHTA and CDR2 FQGNSA. CDR3 DNA sequence: TGTGCCAGCAGCTTAGGTAGCGGGGGGCGGGGTACGCAGTATTTT. Translation gives CASSLGSGGRGTQYF.

The rearrangement links TRBV5-1 to TRBJ2-5; weak D call: TRBD2 (5 bases). The CDR3 covers 17 residues. Between the trimmed V and J ends, which lost 4 bases and 2 bases, there was a span of 21 bases. Per germline, CDR1 SGHRS and CDR2 YFSETQ. The CDR3 DNA reads TGCGCCAGCAGCCGCCGCCGGGGAGCGGAGACTCAAGAGACCCAGTACTTC. It yields the protein CASSRRRGAETQETQYF.

The J gene is TRBJ2-2, the V gene TRBV25-1; no definite D call. Trimming removed 2 bases at V and 3 bases at J, with 7 bases between. The CDR3 length is 14 residues. Per the germline V gene, CDR1 is MGHDK and CDR2 is SYGVNS. CDR3 DNA sequence: TGTGCCAGCAGTGAACAAGAGGACACCGGGGAGCTGTTTTTT. Translated, it gives CASSEQEDTGELFF.

This clone was detected a few times. The rearrangement joins TRBV12-5 to TRBJ2-7, with 10 positions matching TRBD2. Germline-derived CDR1 and CDR2 are LGHNT and FRNRAP. The CDR3 has 18 amino acids. V trimming: 1 base; J trimming: 2 bases; junction bases outside the gene matches: 11. The CDR3 region has the DNA TGTGCTAGTGGTTTGGAAGCGGGAGGGTACGGTTGGCCCTACGAGCAGTACTTC. Amino acids: CASGLEAGGYGWPYEQYF.

DNA of the CDR3: TGTGCCAGCATCCTAGAGGGGGCGTCAGATACGCAGTATTTT. This encodes CASILEGASDTQYF. The chain recombines TRBV5-4 with TRBJ2-3, with 7 nucleotides matching TRBD1. In germline, CDR1 is SGHNT, CDR2 YYREEE (reference sequence). The junction had 8 bases not matched to a gene; V was cut back by 6 bases and J by 4 bases. The CDR3 sequence is 14 residues long. Together with reference TRBV5-4 and TRBJ2-3, the CDR3 gives the full variable domain: ETGVTQSPTHLIKTRGQQVTLRCSSQSGHNTVSWYQQALGQGPQFIFQYYREEENGRGNFPPRFSGLQFPNYSSELNVNALELDDSALYLCASILEGASDTQYFGPGTRLTVL.

V usage is TRBV19 and J usage is TRBJ1-1; D gene unclear. Germline-derived CDR1 and CDR2 are LNHDA and SQIVND (reference sequence). The germline V and J ends were trimmed by 9 bases and 1 base, with 9 bases remaining between them. This CDR3 region has 12 residues. The CDR3 region has the DNA TGTGCCAGCCATGGCCCGAACACTGAAGCTTTCTTT. This sequence encodes CASHGPNTEAFF.

The V and J genes are TRBV11-3 and TRBJ2-3; D perhaps matches TRBD1 (5 bases). Trimming pared 5 bases from V and 3 bases from J, leaving 6 bases between. Germline CDR1 SGHNT, CDR2 YENEEA. This CDR3 comprises 12 residues. This CDR3 reads CASSTGTDTQYF. CDR3 nucleotide sequence: TGTGCCAGCAGCACAGGTACAGATACGCAGTATTTT.

This clone was recorded once. The chain is built from TRBV28 and TRBJ2-3, with 8 bases that match TRBD1. Germline CDR1 reads MDHEN; CDR2 reads SYDVKM. The ends lost 6 bases at V and 1 base at J; junction bases unmatched: 0. This CDR3 contains 13 residues. CDR3 protein: CASRGQGTDTQYF. CDR3 DNA sequence: TGTGCCAGCAGGGGACAGGGCACAGATACGCAGTATTTT.

The V and J genes are TRBV28 and TRBJ2-2; D remains unclear. Germline-derived CDR1 and CDR2 are MDHEN and SYDVKM. The germline V and J ends were trimmed by 9 bases and 10 bases, with 21 bases remaining between them. The CDR3 sequence is 14 residues long. In DNA, the CDR3 is TGTGCCAGTGTCGCAAGAAGATTTACTGAGGAGCTGTTTTTT. Protein sequence: CASVARRFTEELFF.

This clone appeared once. The rearrangement uses TRBV3-1 (or the pseudogene TRBV3-2) and TRBJ2-5; maybe TRBD1 (6 bases). The CDR3 contains 16 residues. V dropped 1 base and J dropped 1 base, with 13 bases sitting between them. Germline assignment: CDR1 LGHDT and CDR2 YNNKEL (reference sequence). The CDR3, as DNA: TGTGCCAGCAGCCAAGTTGCAGGGGCTCCCCAAGAGACCCAGTACTTC. Its translation is CASSQVAGAPQETQYF.

The chain uses TRBV7-8 and TRBJ2-3; 14 bases are shared with TRBD2. Looked up from germline, CDR1 is SGHVS and CDR2 is FQNEAQ. The CDR3 totals 17 residues. The V and J ends lost 5 bases and 3 bases, in that order; junction bases with no gene match: 7. CDR3 region: CASSLAGLAGVTDTQYF. The CDR3 DNA sequence: TGTGCCAGCAGCCTCGCGGGACTAGCGGGAGTAACAGATACGCAGTATTTT.

The chain links TRBV5-5 to TRBJ2-3, with D possibly TRBD2 on 6 matching bases. Germline loops: CDR1 SGHKS, CDR2 YYEKEE (reference sequence). The CDR3 totals 15 residues. V lost 1 base, J lost 1 base, and 10 bases lay in between. For the CDR3, the DNA is TGTGCCAGCAGCTTGCTTGGGGAGGGCACAGATACGCAGTATTTT. This gives the protein CASSLLGEGTDTQYF.

The chain uses TRBV5-6 and TRBJ1-6, with a possible D match to TRBD1 (5 bases). The CDR3 contains 14 residues. Germline CDR1 reads SGHDT; CDR2 reads YYEEEE. V lost 0 bases and J lost 7, with 8 bases in between. CDR3 DNA: TGTGCCAGCAGCTTGGACAGGTGGAATTCACCCCTCCACTTT. Its protein is CASSLDRWNSPLHF.

This clone showed up just once. V and J are TRBV5-8 and TRBJ2-7; no reliable D call. With 1 base removed from V and 2 bases from J, the gap between germline ends came to 7 bases. Germline loops: CDR1 SGHTS, CDR2 YDEGEE. The CDR3 sequence is 13 residues long. The CDR3 bases are TGTGCCAGCAGCTTGAGCATTCCCTACGAGCAGTACGTC. Protein: CASSLSIPYEQYV.

The chain employs TRBV5-1 and TRBJ1-2; D unclear. Germline assignment: CDR1 SGHRS and CDR2 YFSETQ. V was shortened by 0 bases and J by 6 bases, with 9 bases between the two germline ends. The CDR3 runs 13 residues. CDR3 region: CASSLGSRDGYTF. CDR3 coding DNA: TGCGCCAGCAGCTTGGGCTCTCGGGATGGCTACACCTTC.

This rearrangement joins TRBV5-1 to TRBJ2-7; D perhaps matches TRBD1 (5 bases). This CDR3 comprises 16 residues. Trimming cost V 0 bases and J 2 bases, with 15 bases left between them. The V gene's germline CDR1 is SGHRS and CDR2 YFSETQ. Here the CDR3 reads CASSLAGVRQTYEQYF. CDR3 bases: TGCGCCAGCAGCTTGGCCGGTGTCAGACAGACCTACGAGCAGTACTTC.

CDR3 sequence: CAISETGGYNSPLHF. CDR3 DNA sequence: TGTGCCATCAGTGAGACAGGGGGCTACAATTCACCCCTCCACTTT. The J gene is TRBJ1-6, the V gene TRBV10-3; 9 positions match TRBD1. This CDR3 is 15 amino acids long. CDR1 is ENHRY, CDR2 SYGVKD, per germline. V lost 2 bases to trimming and J lost 7 bases; unmatched junction nucleotides: 3.

The gene calls are TRBV5-1 and TRBJ2-2; a possible D gene is TRBD2 (6 bases). The germline V and J ends were trimmed by 0 bases and 2 bases, with 11 bases remaining between them. The CDR3 covers 16 residues. Per the germline V gene, CDR1 is SGHRS and CDR2 is YFSETQ. The CDR3 reads CASSLAGGVNTGELFF. The DNA for the CDR3 is TGCGCCAGCAGCTTGGCTGGCGGGGTAAACACCGGGGAGCTGTTTTTT.

The V and J genes are TRBV7-2 and TRBJ2-3, with a weak D call TRBD2 (5 bases). The CDR3 has 15 residues. The germline V gene encodes CDR1 SGHTA and CDR2 FQGNSA. The V and J ends lost 1 base and 2 bases respectively, with 10 bases between them. The CDR3 here is CASSLDPSYTDTQYF. In DNA form, the CDR3 reads TGTGCCAGCAGCTTAGATCCTAGCTACACAGATACGCAGTATTTT.

This clone appeared a few times. This chain links TRBV6-2 or TRBV6-3 with TRBJ1-5; 8 nucleotides agree with TRBD1. Losses at the gene ends were 2 bases for V and 9 bases for J; bases not matched to a gene: 6. Germline CDR1 MNHEY, CDR2 SVGEGT. This CDR3 region has 14 residues. For the CDR3, the DNA is TGTGCCAGCAGTTACCCAGGGGGCCATCGGCCCCAGCATTTT. The encoded protein is CASSYPGGHRPQHF.

The chain has TRBV30 and TRBJ2-7; D perhaps matches TRBD2 (5 bases). Germline assignment: CDR1 GTSNPN and CDR2 SVGIG (reference sequence). Trimming stripped 4 bases from V and 0 bases from J, with 13 bases between. This CDR3 has 14 amino acids. CDR3 DNA sequence: TGTGCCTGGAAATTAAGCGGTCTCTCCTACGAGCAGTACTTC. This sequence encodes CAWKLSGLSYEQYF.